This entry is about one T cell receptor beta chain. Assay used: immunoSEQ multiplex PCR; TCRdb lists only in-frame clones, some missing. The data hold approximately 28,000 clones, with about 89% observed a single time. This entry belongs to a study of chemoradiotherapy in HPV16-positive cancers. Trimming left V 5 bases short and J 0 bases short, with 11 bases between. There are 14 residues in the CDR3. Germline V gene lookup returns CDR1 SQVTM and CDR2 ANQGSEA. This clonotype was obtained from a human donor with HPV-associated anogenital cancer. The V call is TRBV29-1, the J call TRBJ1-5, with a tentative D call TRBD1 (5 bases). The sequencing used blood, collected from a patient who underwent chemoradiotherapy. The CDR3 here is CSVSQGYSNQPQHF. Here the CDR3 DNA reads TGCAGCGTTAGCCAGGGCTATAGCAATCAGCCCCAGCATTTT. Full variable domain (missing parts from reference TRBV29-1 and TRBJ1-5): SAVISQKPSRDICQRGTSLTIQCQVDSQVTMMFWYRQQPGQSLTLIATANQGSEATYESGFVIDKFPISRPNLTFSTLTVSNMSPEDSSIYLCSVSQGYSNQPQHFGDGTRLSIL.